Listed below are T cell receptor beta chains from one sample, sequenced in a study of blood T cell repertoires in COVID-19. Clones were read by immunoSEQ multiplex PCR, and TCRdb kept only the in-frame ones, dropping some. The table includes 40,000 to 50,000 clones, about 89% detected once. The material sequenced was peripheral blood. Receptor source: a human donor in a cohort sampled during active COVID-19. CDR3s include the opening cysteine and the closing phenylalanine or tryptophan. The D gene is left open where the match is weak. Clone size appears in some rows only: once, few, many, or a class for an expanded clone.

D gene	V gene	clone size	J gene	CDR3 DNA	CDR3 protein
.	TRBV29-1	few	TRBJ1-5	TGCAGCGTTGGAACAGGGACCCATCAGCCCCAGCATTTT	CSVGTGTHQPQHF
.	TRBV30	.	TRBJ1-3	TGTGCCTGGAAAGAAGGTACTACTCGAAACACCATATATTTT	CAWKEGTTRNTIYF
TRBD2	TRBV27	.	TRBJ2-2	TGTGCCAGCAGTCCAGCGGGGGGACCGAACACCGGGGAGCTGTTTTTT	CASSPAGGPNTGELFF
.	TRBV7-8	.	TRBJ1-3	TGTGCCAGCAGCCCCCCGACAATTTCTGGAAACACCATATATTTT	CASSPPTISGNTIYF
.	TRBV18	.	TRBJ2-1	TGTGCCAGCTCACCTGAGGACATCCCGAGAAATGAGCAGTTCTTC	CASSPEDIPRNEQFF
TRBD2	TRBV6-2/TRBV6-3	.	TRBJ2-7	TGTGCCAGCAGTAGACTAGCGGGGACCTACGAGCAGTACTTC	CASSRLAGTYEQYF
TRBD2	TRBV6-1	.	TRBJ2-3	TGTGCCAGCGGCCTAGCGGGGGTTGGCACAGATACGCAGTATTTT	CASGLAGVGTDTQYF
TRBD1	TRBV6-4	.	TRBJ1-1	TGTGCCAGCAGTGGAAAGGGGGCTCCCGGGGCTTTCTTT	CASSGKGAPGAFF
TRBD2	TRBV27	.	TRBJ2-5	TGTGCCAGCAGTAACCGGAAACCTTGGCGGGAGATACAAGAGACCCAGTACTTC	CASSNRKPWREIQETQYF
TRBD2	TRBV6-2/TRBV6-3	.	TRBJ2-1	TGTGCCAGCAGTTACTCAGGCGGGGGGGTAATAAACAATGAGCAGTTCTTC	CASSYSGGGVINNEQFF
TRBD1	TRBV9	.	TRBJ1-6	TGTGCCAGCAGCGTCTTACAGGGGAATTCACCCCTCCACTTT	CASSVLQGNSPLHF
TRBD1	TRBV5-1	.	TRBJ2-7	TGCGCCAGCAGCTTGGGGGCAGGGGGAAACGAGCAGTACTTC	CASSLGAGGNEQYF
TRBD1	TRBV30	.	TRBJ1-5	TGTGCCTGGGGCGACGGACAGGGGCAGCCCCAGCATTTT	CAWGDGQGQPQHF
TRBD1	TRBV19	.	TRBJ2-3	TGTGCCAGTAAGAGACAGGGGTTCACAGATACGCAGTATTTT	CASKRQGFTDTQYF
.	TRBV30	.	TRBJ1-5	TGTGCCTGGAGTGCTCGGGGGGGTCGAGGCAATCAGCCCCAGCATTTT	CAWSARGGRGNQPQHF
TRBD2	TRBV4-1	.	TRBJ2-3	TGCGCCAGCAGCCAAGAGGGACTAGCGGGGGGTGGCGATACGCAGTATTTT	CASSQEGLAGGGDTQYF
.	TRBV19	.	TRBJ2-6	TGTGCCAGTACCAGGCAGGTTTATGGGGCCAACGTCCTGACTTTC	CASTRQVYGANVLTF
.	TRBV30	.	TRBJ1-6	TGTGCATCCAAATCGGACAAAAATTCACCCCTCCACTTT	CASKSDKNSPLHF
.	TRBV3-1/TRBV3-2	.	TRBJ2-5	TGTGCCAGCAGCCAAGATCGGGGGGCGGGAGAGGCCCAGTACTTC	CASSQDRGAGEAQYF
.	TRBV7-2	.	TRBJ2-3	TGTGCCAGCAGCTCAGAACGCACAGATACGCAGTATTTT	CASSSERTDTQYF
TRBD1	TRBV11-3	few	TRBJ2-1	TGTGCCAGCAGCTTCGCGAACAGGGGGGAGCAGTTCTTC	CASSFANRGEQFF
TRBD1	TRBV11-2	.	TRBJ1-2	TGTGCCAGCAGCTTAGAGCGACAGGGAGAGACCTTC	CASSLERQGETF
.	TRBV27	.	TRBJ1-1	TGTGCCAGCGCGACTGGTAGGACTGAAGCTTTCTTT	CASATGRTEAFF
.	TRBV5-6	.	TRBJ1-4	TGTGCCAGCAGCCGTGGGGGCTTGGGTGAAAAACTGTTTTTT	CASSRGGLGEKLFF
.	TRBV27	.	TRBJ1-5	TGTGCCAGCAGTTTATTGGGGGGGCTTAGCAATCAGCCCCAGCATTTT	CASSLLGGLSNQPQHF
TRBD2	TRBV6-6	.	TRBJ2-3	TGTGCCAGCAGTTACCTCTCGGGAGGGGGCACAGATACGCAGTATTTT	CASSYLSGGGTDTQYF
TRBD2	TRBV5-1	.	TRBJ2-1	TGCGCCAGCAGCTTTACTAGCGTACCCTCCTACAATGAGCAGTTCTTC	CASSFTSVPSYNEQFF
TRBD2	TRBV7-2	.	TRBJ2-7	TGTGCCAGCAGCTTCTTTAGCGGGGGGGCAGACGAGCAGTACTTC	CASSFFSGGADEQYF
TRBD2	TRBV9	.	TRBJ2-2	TGTGCCAGCAGCCCCAGGACTAGTCCCCACCTCGGGGAGCTGTTTTTT	CASSPRTSPHLGELFF
.	TRBV11-2	.	TRBJ2-5	TGTGCCAGCAGCCCTGGACTCGGGGAGACCCAGTACTTC	CASSPGLGETQYF
TRBD1	TRBV5-1	once	TRBJ2-7	TGCGCCAGCAGCTTCGGACAGGGGTCTCTCGAGCAGTACTTC	CASSFGQGSLEQYF
.	TRBV7-8	.	TRBJ2-1	TGTGCCAGCAGCTTAGTCCCTACAGATGAGCAGTTCTTC	CASSLVPTDEQFF
.	TRBV2	.	TRBJ1-6	TGTGCCAGCAGTGAAGGCCCCGGGTGGTCACCCCTCCACTTT	CASSEGPGWSPLHF
.	TRBV7-6	once	TRBJ2-3	TGTGCCAGCAGCTTAATGGGGGGAGATACGCAGTATTTT	CASSLMGGDTQYF
TRBD1	TRBV5-1	once	TRBJ2-7	TGCGCCAGCAGCGGCGCGGGGACAGGGCTATCCTACGAGCAGTACTTC	CASSGAGTGLSYEQYF